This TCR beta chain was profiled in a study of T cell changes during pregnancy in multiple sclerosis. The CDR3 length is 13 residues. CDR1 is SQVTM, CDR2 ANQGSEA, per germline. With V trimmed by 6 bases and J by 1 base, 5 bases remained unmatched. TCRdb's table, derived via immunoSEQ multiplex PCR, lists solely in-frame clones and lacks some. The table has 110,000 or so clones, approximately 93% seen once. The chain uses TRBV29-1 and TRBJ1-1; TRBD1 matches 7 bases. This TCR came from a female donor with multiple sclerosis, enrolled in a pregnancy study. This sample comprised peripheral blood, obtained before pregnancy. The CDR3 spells CSVHRGGNTEAFF. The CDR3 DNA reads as TGCAGCGTCCACAGGGGCGGGAACACTGAAGCTTTCTTT. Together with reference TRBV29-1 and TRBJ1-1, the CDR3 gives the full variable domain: SAVISQKPSRDICQRGTSLTIQCQVDSQVTMMFWYRQQPGQSLTLIATANQGSEATYESGFVIDKFPISRPNLTFSTLTVSNMSPEDSSIYLCSVHRGGNTEAFFGQGTRLTVV.